This TCR beta chain was retrieved from a study of blood T cell repertoires in COVID-19. The CDR3 spans 14 residues. Germline CDR1 reads SEHNR; CDR2 reads FQNEAQ (reference sequence). The ends were cut back, 5 bases at V and 4 bases at J, with 12 bases in the middle. Profiling relied on immunoSEQ multiplex PCR, and the TCRdb table lists in-frame clones only, not all of them. The table lists under 250,000 clones, roughly four fifths of them singletons. Material for sequencing was PBMCs or T cells enriched from blood (not recorded which). The chain employs TRBV7-9 and TRBJ2-1; D is perhaps TRBD2 (6 bases). The sequence came from a woman aged 55-69 years who had recovered from COVID-19. This chain's CDR3 is CASSQEGLYNEQFF. The CDR3 DNA follows: TGTGCCAGCAGCCAGGAGGGGTTATACAATGAGCAGTTCTTC.